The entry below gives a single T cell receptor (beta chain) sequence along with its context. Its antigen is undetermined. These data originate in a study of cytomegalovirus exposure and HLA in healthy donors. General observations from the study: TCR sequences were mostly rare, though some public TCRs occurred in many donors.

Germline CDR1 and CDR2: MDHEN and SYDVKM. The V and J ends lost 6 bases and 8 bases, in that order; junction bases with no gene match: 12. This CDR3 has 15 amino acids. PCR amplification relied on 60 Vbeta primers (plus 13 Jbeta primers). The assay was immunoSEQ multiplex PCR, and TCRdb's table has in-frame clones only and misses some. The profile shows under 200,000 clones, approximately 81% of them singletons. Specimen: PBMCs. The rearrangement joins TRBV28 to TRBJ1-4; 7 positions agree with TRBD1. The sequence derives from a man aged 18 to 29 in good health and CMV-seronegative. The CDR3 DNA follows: TGTGCCAGCAGCCCAGGGGGTACAGGGGTGGAAAAACTGTTTTTT. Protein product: CASSPGGTGVEKLFF.